This T cell receptor (beta chain) originates from a study of neoadjuvant anti-PD-1 for oral cavity cancer. Study details: Non-progressing patients received a fourth nivolumab dose near day 43, then surgery on days 50-56.

Study observations and caveats: Higher pretreatment blood Treg/Th17 ratios correlated with higher pretreatment blood and lower post-treatment tumor TCRbeta clonality.

Concerning this clone: What it binds is not known.

The time point is: after neoadjuvant nivolumab, at surgical resection. Patients had HPV-negative, locally advanced oral cavity squamous cell carcinoma. Per germline, CDR1 SGDLS and CDR2 YYNGEE. With 0 bases removed from V and 2 bases from J, the gap between germline ends came to 8 bases. CDR3 size: 14 residues. Blood libraries mostly used roughly 520 ng genomic DNA, six replicates each. Clones were read by immunoSEQ multiplex PCR, and TCRdb kept only the in-frame ones, dropping some. The sample yields more than 25,000 clones, about 77% seen once. The clonotype comes from a person aged 35 to 85 with oral cavity squamous cell carcinoma. Sequencing was performed on PBMCs, taken after nivolumab (anti-PD-1) treatment. The V gene is TRBV9, the J gene TRBJ1-1; D uncertain. The CDR3 sequence: CASSVEGDNTEAFF. DNA for the CDR3: TGTGCCAGCAGCGTAGAAGGAGATAACACTGAAGCTTTCTTT.